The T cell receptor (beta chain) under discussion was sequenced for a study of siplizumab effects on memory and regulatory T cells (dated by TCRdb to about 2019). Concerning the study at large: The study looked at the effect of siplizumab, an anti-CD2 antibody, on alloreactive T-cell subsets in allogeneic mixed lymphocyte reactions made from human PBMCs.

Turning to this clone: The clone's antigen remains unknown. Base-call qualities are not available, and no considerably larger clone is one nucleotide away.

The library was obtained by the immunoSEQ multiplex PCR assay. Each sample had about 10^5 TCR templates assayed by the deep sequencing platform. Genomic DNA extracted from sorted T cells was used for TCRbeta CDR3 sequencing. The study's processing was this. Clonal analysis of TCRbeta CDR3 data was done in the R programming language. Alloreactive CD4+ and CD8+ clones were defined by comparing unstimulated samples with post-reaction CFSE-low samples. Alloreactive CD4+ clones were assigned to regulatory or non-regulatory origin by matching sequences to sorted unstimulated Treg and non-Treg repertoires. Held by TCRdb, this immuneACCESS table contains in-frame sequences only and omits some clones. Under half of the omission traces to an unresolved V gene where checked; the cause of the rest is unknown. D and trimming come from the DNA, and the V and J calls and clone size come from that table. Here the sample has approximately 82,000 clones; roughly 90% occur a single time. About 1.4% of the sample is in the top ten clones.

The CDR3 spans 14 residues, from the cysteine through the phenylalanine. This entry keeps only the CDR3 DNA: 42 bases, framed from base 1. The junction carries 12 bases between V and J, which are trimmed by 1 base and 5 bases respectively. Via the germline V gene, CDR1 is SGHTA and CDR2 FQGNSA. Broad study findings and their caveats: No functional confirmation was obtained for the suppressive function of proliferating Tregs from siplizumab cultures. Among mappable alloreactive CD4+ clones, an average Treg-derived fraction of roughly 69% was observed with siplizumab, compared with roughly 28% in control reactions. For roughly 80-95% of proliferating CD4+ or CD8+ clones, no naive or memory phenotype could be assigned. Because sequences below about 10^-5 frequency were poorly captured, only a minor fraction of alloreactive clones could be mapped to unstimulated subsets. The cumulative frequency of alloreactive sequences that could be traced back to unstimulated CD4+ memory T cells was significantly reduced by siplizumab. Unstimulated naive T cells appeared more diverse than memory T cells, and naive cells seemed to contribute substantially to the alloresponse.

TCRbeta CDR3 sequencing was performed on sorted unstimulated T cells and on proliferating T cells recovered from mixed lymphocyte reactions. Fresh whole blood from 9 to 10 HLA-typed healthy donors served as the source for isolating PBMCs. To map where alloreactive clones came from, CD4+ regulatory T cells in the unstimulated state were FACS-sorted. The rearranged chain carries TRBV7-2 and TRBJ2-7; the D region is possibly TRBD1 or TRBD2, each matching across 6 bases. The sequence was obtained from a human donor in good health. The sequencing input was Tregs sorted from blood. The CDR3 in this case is CASSLERGVHEQYF. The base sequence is TGTGCCAGCAGCTTAGAGAGGGGGGTCCACGAGCAGTACTTC.